The 24 T cell receptor beta chains below all came from one sample that was sequenced in a study of blood T cell repertoires in COVID-19. The assay was immunoSEQ multiplex PCR, and TCRdb's table has in-frame clones only and misses some. The sample comprises 300,000 to 400,000 clones, more than 75% of which are singletons, and nearly 6.5% rests with the top ten. The specimen was peripheral blood. These receptors were taken from a woman aged 45-59 years with COVID-19, enrolled during active disease.

The V and J genes are TRBV5-5 and TRBJ1-1, with D possibly TRBD1 on 5 matching bases. In germline, CDR1 is SGHKS, CDR2 YYEKEE (reference sequence). The CDR3 has 15 residues. The CDR3 region is CATQLWGGVNTEAFF. In DNA form, the CDR3 reads TGTGCAACCCAGCTTTGGGGGGGAGTGAACACTGAAGCTTTCTTT.

The chain has TRBV9 and TRBJ1-5; no clear D gene. This CDR3 has 11 amino acids. Germline loops: CDR1 SGDLS, CDR2 YYNGEE. V was shortened by 2 bases and J by 7 bases, with 4 bases between the two germline ends. Here the CDR3 reads CASSVRQPQHF. Written as DNA, the CDR3 is TGTGCCAGCAGCGTCAGGCAGCCCCAGCATTTT.

The chain's CDR3 is CASRGTLNSPLHF. CDR3 DNA sequence: TGTGCCAGCAGGGGGACTTTGAATTCACCCCTCCACTTT. The rearrangement joins TRBV12-3 or TRBV12-4 to TRBJ1-6; TRBD1 is a possible D gene (5 bases). This CDR3 has 13 amino acids. V dropped 6 bases and J dropped 7 bases, with 10 bases sitting between them.

The count of this clone is one. V gene TRBV27 combines with J gene TRBJ2-3, with D perhaps TRBD2 (7 bases). The CDR3 runs 15 residues. The germline CDR1 and CDR2 sequences are MNHEY and SMNVEV (reference sequence). The germline V and J ends were trimmed by 3 bases and 2 bases, with 12 bases remaining between them. The CDR3 protein is CASSFQGRDTDTQYF. CDR3 nucleotides: TGTGCCAGCAGTTTCCAGGGGAGGGACACAGATACGCAGTATTTT.

The chain carries TRBV12-3 or TRBV12-4 and TRBJ1-1; possible D gene TRBD1, 6 bases. Trimming took off 5 bases at V and 7 bases at J, with 8 bases between the two ends. There are 11 residues in the CDR3. For the CDR3, the DNA is TGTGCCAGCAGTCAGGGGTTTGAAGCTTTCTTT. Translation gives CASSQGFEAFF.

Here the CDR3 reads CASWGHYSNQPQHF. The CDR3 DNA sequence: TGTGCCAGCTGGGGGCATTATAGCAATCAGCCCCAGCATTTT. The chain has TRBV6-5 and TRBJ1-5; D is possibly TRBD1 (6 bases). Germline values: CDR1 MNHEY, CDR2 SVGAGI. The V end lost 8 bases, the J end lost 0 bases, and 11 bases lay between the germline ends. The CDR3 covers 14 residues.

V and J are TRBV12-2 and TRBJ2-1; the tabulated D call, TRBD1, remains unverified against the DNA. TRBV12-2 is reported as a pseudogene. The CDR3 runs 18 residues. This CDR3 reads CASRLRPAWTGDYNEQFF. The CDR3 DNA reads TGTGCAAGTCGCTTGAGACCGGCCTGGACAGGGGACTACAATGAGCAGTTCTTC.

The CDR3 DNA follows: TGTGCCAGCAGCCAGGGGGACAGGGGGAACCAAGAGACCCAGTACTTC. Protein sequence: CASSQGDRGNQETQYF. The gene calls are TRBV11-1 and TRBJ2-5, with TRBD1 identical over 11 bases. Germline V gene data show CDR1 as SGHAT and CDR2 as FQDESV (reference sequence). J lost 0 bases, V lost 5 bases, and 5 bases had no gene match. CDR3 length: 16 residues.

This chain uses TRBV30 with TRBJ1-5; TRBD1 agrees at 9 bases. The ends lost 5 bases at V and 6 bases at J; junction bases unmatched: 5. The CDR3 loop spans 13 amino acids. The germline CDR1 and CDR2 sequences are GTSNPN and SVGIG (reference sequence). CDR3 coding DNA: TGTGCCTGGGGACAGGGGACGACTCAGCCCCAGCATTTT. Protein sequence: CAWGQGTTQPQHF.

A remark on this clone: The same CDR3 also results from other DNA sequences found in this sample. The chain links TRBV18 to TRBJ2-7, with D possibly matching TRBD2 (5 bases). The CDR3 covers 11 residues. The ends were cut back, 3 bases at V and 6 bases at J, with 6 bases in the middle. Germline-derived CDR1 and CDR2 are KGHSH and LQKENI. The CDR3 DNA is TGTGCCAGCTCACCCGAGGGCGAGCAGTACTTC. Protein: CASSPEGEQYF.

The rearrangement joins TRBV7-8 to TRBJ1-1, with 7 bases that match TRBD1. Trimming cost V 2 bases and J 11 bases; bases outside gene matches: 8. The CDR3 sequence is 13 residues long. Germline V gene lookup returns CDR1 SGHVS and CDR2 FQNEAQ. In nucleotides, the CDR3 is TGTGCCAGCAGCTTAACAAGACAGGGTAGGGCTTTCTTT. This codes for CASSLTRQGRAFF.

The V and J genes are TRBV24-1 and TRBJ2-1; 10 bases line up with TRBD1. The CDR3 has 16 amino acids. The ends lost 3 bases at V and 8 bases at J; junction bases unmatched: 9. In germline, CDR1 is KGHDR, CDR2 SFDVKD. CDR3: CATSDLDRGVGDEQFF. The CDR3 nucleotides read TGTGCCACCAGTGATCTGGACAGGGGGGTTGGGGATGAGCAGTTCTTC.

The genes are TRBV29-1 and TRBJ1-1, with 7 bases aligning to TRBD1. The CDR3 runs to 14 residues. Germline V gene lookup returns CDR1 SQVTM and CDR2 ANQGSEA. V dropped 5 bases and J dropped 2; count of bases not matched to a gene: 8. The CDR3 here is CSVLAGTVNTEAFF. The CDR3 nucleotides are TGCAGCGTTTTAGCCGGGACAGTTAACACTGAAGCTTTCTTT.

This chain joins TRBV7-9 and TRBJ1-2, with 9 bases aligning to TRBD1. The CDR3 length is 16 residues. V shed 2 bases and J 7 bases; nucleotides not matched to a gene: 11. Germline V gene sequence: CDR1 SEHNR, CDR2 FQNEAQ (reference sequence). CDR3: CASSLPNRGRVGGYTF. The DNA of the CDR3 is TGTGCCAGCAGCTTACCCAACAGGGGGCGCGTTGGTGGCTACACCTTC.

This chain links TRBV11-3 with TRBJ1-3; TRBD1 matches at 9 bases. J was trimmed by 4 bases and V by 5 bases; bases with no gene match: 6. The CDR3 has 15 residues. From germline, CDR1 is SGHNT and CDR2 YENEEA. CDR3 coding DNA: TGTGCCAGCAGCGGACCGGGACAGGGAGGAAACACCATATATTTT. Protein sequence: CASSGPGQGGNTIYF.

J is TRBJ1-1 and V is TRBV4-2; no definite D call. The V gene lost 0 bases and the J gene lost 11 bases, with 22 bases spanning the gap. This CDR3 is built from 16 residues. Germline V gene data show CDR1 as LGHNA and CDR2 as YNFKEQ. The CDR3 protein is CASSQDSGSGGPGAFF. In DNA form, the CDR3 reads TGTGCCAGCAGCCAAGATTCCGGGTCAGGAGGCCCCGGCGCTTTCTTT.

This sequence joins TRBV5-1 and TRBJ1-1, with D perhaps TRBD1 (5 bases). V was shortened by 4 bases and J by 0 bases, with 10 bases between the two germline ends. Looked up from germline, CDR1 is SGHRS and CDR2 is YFSETQ. CDR3 length: 14 amino acids. CDR3 coding DNA: TGCGCCAGCAGCAGCACAGGATTGAACACTGAAGCTTTCTTT. Amino acids: CASSSTGLNTEAFF.

The CDR3 here is CASRPSGTGWVLGEKLFF. The DNA of the CDR3 is TGTGCCAGTAGACCATCCGGGACAGGGTGGGTTTTAGGTGAAAAACTGTTTTTT. V usage is TRBV19 and J usage is TRBJ1-4; 9 bases map to TRBD1. V was clipped by 6 bases and J by 7 bases; unmatched bases: 18. CDR1 is LNHDA and CDR2 is SQIVND in the germline V gene (reference sequence). The CDR3 loop spans 18 amino acids.

The chain links TRBV7-9 to TRBJ1-5; the D gene is possibly TRBD1 (5 bases). The CDR3 sequence is 14 residues long. With 2 bases removed from V and 4 bases from J, the gap between germline ends came to 9 bases. Germline CDR1 SEHNR, CDR2 FQNEAQ (reference sequence). The CDR3 bases are TGTGCCAGCAGCTTAAAAGGGGCAAATCAGCCCCAGCATTTT. Translating it yields CASSLKGANQPQHF. The full variable domain, with the rest looked up from reference TRBV7-9 and TRBJ1-5, is DTGVSQNPRHKITKRGQNVTFRCDPISEHNRLYWYRQTLGQGPEFLTYFQNEAQLEKSRLLSDRFSAERPKGSFSTLEIQRTEQGDSAMYLCASSLKGANQPQHFGDGTRLSIL.

This chain joins TRBV6-5 and TRBJ1-2, with D uncertain. Trimming cost V 2 bases and J 2 bases, with 12 bases left between them. In germline, CDR1 is MNHEY, CDR2 SVGAGI. The CDR3 length is 15 residues. In DNA form, the CDR3 reads TGTGCCAGCAGTTACAGCGGGGTGAGCAACTATGGCTACACCTTC. This sequence encodes CASSYSGVSNYGYTF.

This clone was seen just once. V and J are TRBV6-5 and TRBJ2-1; D ambiguous. The CDR3 spans 11 residues. V lost 6 bases, J lost 8 bases, and 8 bases lay in between. Germline CDR1 is MNHEY and CDR2 is SVGAGI. The DNA of the CDR3 is TGTGCCAGCAGCCTCTCTTATGAGCAGTTCTTC. It encodes CASSLSYEQFF.

The chain joins TRBV29-1 to TRBJ1-2; TRBD1 agrees at 7 bases. With 3 bases clipped from V and 7 bases from J, the junction kept 8 bases outside the gene matches. Germline V lookup: CDR1 SQVTM, CDR2 ANQGSEA. The CDR3 has 13 amino acids. The CDR3 sequence is CSVESGAGGGYTF. The CDR3 DNA follows: TGCAGCGTTGAGTCAGGGGCAGGGGGTGGCTACACCTTC.

The chain recombines TRBV30 with TRBJ1-4; TRBD1 aligns across 8 bases. Trimming removed 3 bases from V and 5 bases from J; junction bases left unmatched: 2. The CDR3 contains 13 residues. Germline values: CDR1 GTSNPN, CDR2 SVGIG (reference sequence). As DNA, the CDR3 is TGTGCCTGGAGGCAGGGGGCGAATGAAAAACTGTTTTTT. Its protein is CAWRQGANEKLFF.

This chain joins TRBV2 and TRBJ2-7, with 8 bases identical to TRBD2. Trimming at V came to 7 bases and at J to 2 bases, leaving 10 bases not matched to a gene. The length of the CDR3 is 15 residues. The V gene's germline CDR1 is SNHLY and CDR2 FYNNEI. The CDR3 spells CASTDSAGRAYEQYF. The CDR3 DNA is TGTGCCAGCACCGACTCGGCCGGGAGGGCCTACGAGCAGTACTTC.